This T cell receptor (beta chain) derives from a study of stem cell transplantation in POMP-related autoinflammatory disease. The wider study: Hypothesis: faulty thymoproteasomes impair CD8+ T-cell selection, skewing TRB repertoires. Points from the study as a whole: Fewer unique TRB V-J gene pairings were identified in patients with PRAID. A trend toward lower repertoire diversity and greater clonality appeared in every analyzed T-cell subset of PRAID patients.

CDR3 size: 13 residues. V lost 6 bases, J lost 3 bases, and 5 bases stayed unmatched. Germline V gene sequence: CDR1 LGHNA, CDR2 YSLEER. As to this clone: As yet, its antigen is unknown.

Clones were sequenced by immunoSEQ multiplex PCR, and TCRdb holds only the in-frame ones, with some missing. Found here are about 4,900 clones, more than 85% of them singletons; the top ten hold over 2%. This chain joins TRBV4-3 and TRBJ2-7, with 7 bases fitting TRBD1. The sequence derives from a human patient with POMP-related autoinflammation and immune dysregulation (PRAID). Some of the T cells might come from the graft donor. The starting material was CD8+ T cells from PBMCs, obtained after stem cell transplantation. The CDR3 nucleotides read TGCGCCAGCAGTCTAGACAGGGACTACGAGCAGTACTTC. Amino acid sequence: CASSLDRDYEQYF.